Described below is a single T cell receptor beta chain sequence and its context. Antigen: not known. V was shortened by 4 bases and J by 6 bases, with 13 bases between the two germline ends. This CDR3 is built from 13 residues. The sample is drawn from a study of T cells after yellow fever vaccination. Study-wide background: Any fraction with a low cell number was prepared using SMART-Seq v4 Ultra Low Input.

TCRdb reprocessed the 5' RACE reads with MiXCR, giving one entry per CDR3 protein. This sample carries roughly 180,000 distinct CDR3 sequences, approximately 6.2% of them seen once, and the ten largest clones take about 2.8%. Overall study results and limits: The presence of abundant clonotypes contaminating from the bulk population was possible in FACS-sorted repertoires.

The sequence derives from a young man who received the YFV17D yellow fever vaccine. This chain connects TRBV12-3 or TRBV12-4 to TRBJ2-7, with D maybe TRBD2 (6 bases). The material was CD4+ T cells sorted from PBMCs, obtained on the day of the first yellow fever vaccination. CDR3 nucleotides: TGTGCCAGCAGTTCCGTTGGGGGGACCGAGCAGTACGTC. As protein: CASSSVGGTEQYV.